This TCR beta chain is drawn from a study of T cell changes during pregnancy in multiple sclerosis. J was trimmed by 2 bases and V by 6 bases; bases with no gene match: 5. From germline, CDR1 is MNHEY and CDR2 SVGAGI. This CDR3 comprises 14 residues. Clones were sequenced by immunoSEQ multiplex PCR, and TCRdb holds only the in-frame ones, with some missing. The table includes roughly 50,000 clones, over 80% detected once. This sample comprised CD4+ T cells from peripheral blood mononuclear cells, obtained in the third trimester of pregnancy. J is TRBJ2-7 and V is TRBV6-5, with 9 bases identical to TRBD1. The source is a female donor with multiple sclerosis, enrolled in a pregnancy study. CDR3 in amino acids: CASRDRGATYEQYF. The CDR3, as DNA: TGTGCCAGCAGGGACAGGGGCGCAACCTACGAGCAGTACTTC.